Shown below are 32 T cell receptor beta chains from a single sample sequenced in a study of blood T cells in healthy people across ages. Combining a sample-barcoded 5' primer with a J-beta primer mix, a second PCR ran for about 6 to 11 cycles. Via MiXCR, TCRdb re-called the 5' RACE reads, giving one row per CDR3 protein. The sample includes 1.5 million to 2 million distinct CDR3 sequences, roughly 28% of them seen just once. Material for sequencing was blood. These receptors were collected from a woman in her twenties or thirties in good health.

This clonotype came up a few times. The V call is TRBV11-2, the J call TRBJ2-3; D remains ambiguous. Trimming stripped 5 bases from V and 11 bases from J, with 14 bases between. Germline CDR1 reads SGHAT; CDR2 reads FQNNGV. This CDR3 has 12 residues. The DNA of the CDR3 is TGTGCCAGCAGCATACTTGCTCACGGGCAGTATTTT. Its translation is CASSILAHGQYF.

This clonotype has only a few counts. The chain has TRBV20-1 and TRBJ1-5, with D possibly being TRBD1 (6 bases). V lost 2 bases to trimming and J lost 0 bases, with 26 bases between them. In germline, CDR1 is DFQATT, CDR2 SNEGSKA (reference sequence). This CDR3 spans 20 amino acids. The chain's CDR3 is CSARYPGHLVGRYSNQPQHF. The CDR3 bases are TGCAGTGCTAGATACCCGGGACACCTGGTTGGAAGATATAGCAATCAGCCCCAGCATTTT.

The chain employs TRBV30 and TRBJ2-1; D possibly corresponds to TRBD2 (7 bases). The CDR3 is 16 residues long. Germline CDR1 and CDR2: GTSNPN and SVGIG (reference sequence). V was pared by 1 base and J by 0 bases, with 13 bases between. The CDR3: CAWSDWGGGSYNEQFF. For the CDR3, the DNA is TGTGCCTGGAGTGATTGGGGGGGCGGCTCCTACAATGAGCAGTTCTTC.

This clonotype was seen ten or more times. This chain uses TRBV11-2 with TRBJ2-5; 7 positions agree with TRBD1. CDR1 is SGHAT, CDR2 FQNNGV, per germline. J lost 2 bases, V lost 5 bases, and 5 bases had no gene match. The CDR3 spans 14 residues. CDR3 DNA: TGTGCCAGCAGCCCAGGGGACAGTCAAGAGACCCAGTACTTC. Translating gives CASSPGDSQETQYF.

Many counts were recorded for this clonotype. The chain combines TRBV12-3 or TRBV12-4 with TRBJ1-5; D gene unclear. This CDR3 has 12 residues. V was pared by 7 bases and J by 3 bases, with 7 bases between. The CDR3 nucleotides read TGTGCCAGCACGGGCCCCAATCAGCCCCAGCATTTT. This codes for CASTGPNQPQHF.

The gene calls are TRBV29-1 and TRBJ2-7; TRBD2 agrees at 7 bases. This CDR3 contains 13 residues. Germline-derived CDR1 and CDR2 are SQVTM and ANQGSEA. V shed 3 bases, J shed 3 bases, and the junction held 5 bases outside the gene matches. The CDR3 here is CSVEGGEVYEQYF. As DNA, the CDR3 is TGCAGCGTTGAGGGAGGGGAGGTCTACGAGCAGTACTTC.

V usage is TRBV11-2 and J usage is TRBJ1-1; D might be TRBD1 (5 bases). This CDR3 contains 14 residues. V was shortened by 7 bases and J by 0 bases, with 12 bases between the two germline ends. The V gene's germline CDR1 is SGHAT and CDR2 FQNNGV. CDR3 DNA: TGTGCCAGCATGAGGTCGACAGTGAACACTGAAGCTTTCTTT. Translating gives CASMRSTVNTEAFF.

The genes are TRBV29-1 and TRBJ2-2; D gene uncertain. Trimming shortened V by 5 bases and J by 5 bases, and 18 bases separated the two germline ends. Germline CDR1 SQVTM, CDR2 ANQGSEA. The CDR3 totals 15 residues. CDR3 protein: CSVPIGPTRTGELFF. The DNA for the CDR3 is TGCAGCGTTCCGATTGGACCCACGAGGACCGGGGAGCTGTTTTTT.

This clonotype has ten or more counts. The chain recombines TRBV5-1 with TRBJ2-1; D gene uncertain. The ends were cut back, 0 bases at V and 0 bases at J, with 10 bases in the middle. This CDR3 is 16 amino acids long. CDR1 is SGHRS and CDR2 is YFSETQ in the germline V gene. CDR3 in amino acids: CASSLGGESSYNEQFF. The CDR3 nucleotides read TGCGCCAGCAGCTTGGGTGGGGAAAGCTCCTACAATGAGCAGTTCTTC. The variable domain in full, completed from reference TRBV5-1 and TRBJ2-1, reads KAGVTQTPRYLIKTRGQQVTLSCSPISGHRSVSWYQQTPGQGLQFLFEYFSETQRNKGNFPGRFSGRQFSNSRSEMNVSTLELGDSALYLCASSLGGESSYNEQFFGPGTRLTVL.

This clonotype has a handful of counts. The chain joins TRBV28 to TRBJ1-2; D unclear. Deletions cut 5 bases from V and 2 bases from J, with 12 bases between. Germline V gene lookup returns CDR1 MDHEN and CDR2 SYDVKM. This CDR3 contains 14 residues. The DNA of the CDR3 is TGTGCCAGCAGTGCGGGAGGACTCAACTATGGCTACACCTTC. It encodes CASSAGGLNYGYTF.

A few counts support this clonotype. CDR3 coding DNA: TGTGCCAGCAGCCCCCGGGTGGGCGGGGAGCTGTTTTTT. Protein product: CASSPRVGGELFF. V and J are TRBV7-7 and TRBJ2-2; D gene unclear. Deletions cut 5 bases from V and 7 bases from J, with 11 bases between. The CDR3 loop spans 13 amino acids. CDR1 and CDR2 from the germline V gene are SSHAT and FNYEAQ (reference sequence).

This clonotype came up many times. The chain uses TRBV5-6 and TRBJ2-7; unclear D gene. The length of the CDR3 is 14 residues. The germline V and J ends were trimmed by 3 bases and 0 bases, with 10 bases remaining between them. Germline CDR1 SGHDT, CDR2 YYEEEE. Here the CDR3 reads CASSSGGDSYEQYF. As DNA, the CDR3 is TGTGCCAGCAGCTCCGGTGGGGACTCCTACGAGCAGTACTTC.

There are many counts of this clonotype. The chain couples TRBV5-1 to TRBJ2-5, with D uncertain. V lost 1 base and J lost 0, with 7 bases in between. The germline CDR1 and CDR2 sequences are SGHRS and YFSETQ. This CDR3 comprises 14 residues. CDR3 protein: CASSLNPDQETQYF. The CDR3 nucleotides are TGCGCCAGCAGCTTGAACCCGGACCAAGAGACCCAGTACTTC.

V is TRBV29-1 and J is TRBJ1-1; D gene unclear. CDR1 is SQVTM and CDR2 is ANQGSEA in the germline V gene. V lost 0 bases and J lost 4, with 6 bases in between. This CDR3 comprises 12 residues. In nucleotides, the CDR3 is TGCAGCGTTGAAGAAGGCCCCACTGAAGCTTTCTTT. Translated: CSVEEGPTEAFF.

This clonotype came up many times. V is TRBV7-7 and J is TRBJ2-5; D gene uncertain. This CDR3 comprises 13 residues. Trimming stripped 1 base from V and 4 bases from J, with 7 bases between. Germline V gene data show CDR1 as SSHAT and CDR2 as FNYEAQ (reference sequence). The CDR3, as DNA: TGTGCCAGCAGCTTAGAGTTCCTAGAGACCCAGTACTTC. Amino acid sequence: CASSLEFLETQYF.

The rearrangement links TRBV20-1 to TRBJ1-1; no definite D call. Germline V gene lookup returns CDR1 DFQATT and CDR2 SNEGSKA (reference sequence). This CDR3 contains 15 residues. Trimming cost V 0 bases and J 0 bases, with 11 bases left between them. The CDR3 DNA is TGCAGTGCTAGAGATCGGCTGACCGTGAACACTGAAGCTTTCTTT. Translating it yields CSARDRLTVNTEAFF.

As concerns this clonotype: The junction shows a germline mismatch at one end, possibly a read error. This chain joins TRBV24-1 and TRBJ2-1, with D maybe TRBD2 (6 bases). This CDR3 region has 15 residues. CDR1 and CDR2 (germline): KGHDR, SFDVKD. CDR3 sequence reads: CAASDPSAGYNEQFF. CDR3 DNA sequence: TGTGCCGCCAGTGACCCCTCTGCGGGATATAATGAGCAGTTCTTC.

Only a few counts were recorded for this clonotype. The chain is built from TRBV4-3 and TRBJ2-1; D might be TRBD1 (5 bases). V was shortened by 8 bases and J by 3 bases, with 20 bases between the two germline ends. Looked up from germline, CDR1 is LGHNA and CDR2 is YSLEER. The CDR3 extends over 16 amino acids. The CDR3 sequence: CASLMGPPGLYNEQFF. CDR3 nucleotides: TGCGCCAGCCTAATGGGGCCCCCTGGTCTCTACAATGAGCAGTTCTTC.

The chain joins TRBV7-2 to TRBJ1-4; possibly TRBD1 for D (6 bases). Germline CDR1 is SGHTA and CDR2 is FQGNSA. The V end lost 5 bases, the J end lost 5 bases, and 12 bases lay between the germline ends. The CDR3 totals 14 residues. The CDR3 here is CASSQQGGNEKLFF. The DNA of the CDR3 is TGTGCCAGCAGCCAACAGGGAGGGAATGAAAAACTGTTTTTT.

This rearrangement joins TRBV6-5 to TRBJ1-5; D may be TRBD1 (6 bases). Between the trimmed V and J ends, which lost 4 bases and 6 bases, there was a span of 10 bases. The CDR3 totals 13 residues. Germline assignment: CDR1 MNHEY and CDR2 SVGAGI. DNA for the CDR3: TGTGCCAGCAGTTGGACAGTCGGTCAGCCCCAGCATTTT. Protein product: CASSWTVGQPQHF.

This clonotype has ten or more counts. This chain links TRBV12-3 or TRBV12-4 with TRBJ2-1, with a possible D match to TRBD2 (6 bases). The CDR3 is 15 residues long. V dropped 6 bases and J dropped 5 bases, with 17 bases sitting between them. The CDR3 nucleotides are TGTGCCAGCAGCCCGGGACTCCCAGAGCACAATGAGCAGTTCTTC. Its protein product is CASSPGLPEHNEQFF.

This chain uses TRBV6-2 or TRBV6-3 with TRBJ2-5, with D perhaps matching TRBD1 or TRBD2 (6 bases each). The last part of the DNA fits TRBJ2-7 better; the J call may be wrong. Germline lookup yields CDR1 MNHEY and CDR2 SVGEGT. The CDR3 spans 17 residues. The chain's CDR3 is CASSSPRDGGRKNEQYF. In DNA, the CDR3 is TGTGCCAGCAGTTCCCCAAGGGACGGGGGCAGGAAAAACGAGCAGTACTTC.

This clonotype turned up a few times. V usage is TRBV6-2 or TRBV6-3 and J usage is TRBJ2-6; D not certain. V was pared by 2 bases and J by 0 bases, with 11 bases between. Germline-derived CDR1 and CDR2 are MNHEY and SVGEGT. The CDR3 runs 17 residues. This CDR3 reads CASSYDLQTSGANVLTF. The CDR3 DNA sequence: TGTGCCAGCAGTTACGACCTCCAGACCTCTGGGGCCAACGTCCTGACTTTC.

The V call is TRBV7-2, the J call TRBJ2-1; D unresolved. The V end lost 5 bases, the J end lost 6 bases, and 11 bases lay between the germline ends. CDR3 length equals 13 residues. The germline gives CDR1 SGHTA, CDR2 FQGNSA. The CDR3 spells CASSRPPPNEQFF. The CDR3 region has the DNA TGTGCCAGCAGCAGACCTCCTCCCAATGAGCAGTTCTTC.

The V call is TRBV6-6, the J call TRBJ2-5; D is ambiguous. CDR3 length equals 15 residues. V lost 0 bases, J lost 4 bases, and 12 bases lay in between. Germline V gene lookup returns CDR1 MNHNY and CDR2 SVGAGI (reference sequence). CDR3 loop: CASSYSSLNGETQYF. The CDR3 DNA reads TGTGCCAGCAGTTACTCGAGTTTGAACGGAGAGACCCAGTACTTC.

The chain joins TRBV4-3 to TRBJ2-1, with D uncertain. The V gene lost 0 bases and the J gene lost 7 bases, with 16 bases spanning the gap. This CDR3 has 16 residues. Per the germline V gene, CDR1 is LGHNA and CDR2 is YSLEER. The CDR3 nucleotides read TGCGCCAGCAGCCAAGATTCCTCGATAACCGCGAATGAGCAGTTCTTC. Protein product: CASSQDSSITANEQFF.

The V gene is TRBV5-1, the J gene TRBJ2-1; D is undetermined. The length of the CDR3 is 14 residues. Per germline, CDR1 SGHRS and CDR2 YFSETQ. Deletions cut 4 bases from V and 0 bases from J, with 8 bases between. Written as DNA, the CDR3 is TGCGCCAGCAGCATAATAAGCTCCTACAATGAGCAGTTCTTC. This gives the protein CASSIISSYNEQFF.

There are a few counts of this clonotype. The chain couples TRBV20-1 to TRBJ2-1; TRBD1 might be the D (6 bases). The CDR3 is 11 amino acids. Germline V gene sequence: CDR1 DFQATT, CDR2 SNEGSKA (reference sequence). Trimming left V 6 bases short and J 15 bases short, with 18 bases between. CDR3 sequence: CSAKTRDNPFF. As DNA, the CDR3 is TGCAGTGCAAAGACCCGGGACAATCCGTTCTTC.

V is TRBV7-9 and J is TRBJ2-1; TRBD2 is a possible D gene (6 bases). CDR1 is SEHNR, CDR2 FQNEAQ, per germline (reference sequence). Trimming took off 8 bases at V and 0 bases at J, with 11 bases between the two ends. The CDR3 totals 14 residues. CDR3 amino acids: CASGRDFSYNEQFF. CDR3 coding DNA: TGTGCCAGCGGCAGGGACTTCTCCTACAATGAGCAGTTCTTC.

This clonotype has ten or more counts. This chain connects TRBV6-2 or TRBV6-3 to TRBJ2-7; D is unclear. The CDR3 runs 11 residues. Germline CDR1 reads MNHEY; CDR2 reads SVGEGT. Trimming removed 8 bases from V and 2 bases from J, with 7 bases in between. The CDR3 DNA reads TGTGCCAGCCGAACCACCTACGAGCAGTACTTC. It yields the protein CASRTTYEQYF.

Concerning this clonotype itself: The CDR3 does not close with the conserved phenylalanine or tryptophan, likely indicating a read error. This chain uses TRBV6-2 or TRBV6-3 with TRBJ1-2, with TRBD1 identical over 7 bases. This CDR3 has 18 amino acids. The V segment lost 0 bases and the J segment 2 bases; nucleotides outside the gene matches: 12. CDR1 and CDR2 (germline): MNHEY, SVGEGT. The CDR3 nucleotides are TGTGCCAGCAGTTACTCGACGTGGGCTCGGGACAGCAACTATGGCTACACCTGC. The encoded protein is CASSYSTWARDSNYGYTC.

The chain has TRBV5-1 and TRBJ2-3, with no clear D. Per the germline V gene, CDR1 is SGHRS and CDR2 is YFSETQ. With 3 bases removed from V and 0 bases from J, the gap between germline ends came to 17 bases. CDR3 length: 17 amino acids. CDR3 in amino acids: CASSSRPSGYSTDTQYF. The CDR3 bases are TGCGCCAGCAGCTCACGCCCCTCCGGATATAGCACAGATACGCAGTATTTT.